This is a list of T cell receptor beta chains from one sample in a study of cytomegalovirus exposure and HLA in healthy donors. Here immunoSEQ multiplex PCR was the method, and the copy in TCRdb shows in-frame clones only, minus some. Among some 69,000 clones listed, 96% were seen once. Source material: PBMCs. These receptors all stem from a woman between 18 and 30 years old in good health and CMV-seropositive. Both conserved end residues are part of each CDR3. Each record gives: D gene, J gene, CDR3 length, V gene, clone size, CDR3 DNA, CDR3 protein. D genes are given only for firm matches. Expanded clones get a size class; other rows say once, few or many, or leave the size out.

- | TRBJ2-5 | 16 | TRBV6-6 | - | TGTGCCAGCAGTTACGAGCTAGCCGATTTCCAAGAGACCCAGTACTTC | CASSYELADFQETQYF
- | TRBJ2-5 | 15 | TRBV5-6 | - | TGTGCCAGCACCTCAACCGGGAACCCTCAAGAGACCCAGTACTTC | CASTSTGNPQETQYF
- | TRBJ1-1 | 13 | TRBV7-8 | - | TGTGCCAGCAGCCCAAGGGGAGGCACTGAAGCTTTCTTT | CASSPRGGTEAFF
- | TRBJ2-1 | 18 | TRBV18 | once | TGTGCCAGCTCACATCCCACCGAGGCACCAAGCTCCTACAATGAGCAGTTCTTC | CASSHPTEAPSSYNEQFF
- | TRBJ1-2 | 12 | TRBV21-1 | - | TGTGCCAGCCAGAAGACAGGGTCTGGCTACACCTTC | CASQKTGSGYTF
- | TRBJ2-3 | 15 | TRBV18 | - | TGTGCCAGCTCACCACAGGGGTCTAGCACAGATACGCAGTATTTT | CASSPQGSSTDTQYF
TRBD2 | TRBJ2-7 | 15 | TRBV6-6 | - | TGTGCCAGTCTACTAGCGGGAGGGATAGGCTACGAGCAGTACTTC | CASLLAGGIGYEQYF
- | TRBJ2-7 | 15 | TRBV28 | - | TGTGCCAGCAGTAGCGACCAGGGTAGGTCCTACGAGCAGTACTTC | CASSSDQGRSYEQYF
TRBD2 | TRBJ2-7 | 15 | TRBV6-1 | - | TGTGCCAGCAGTGAAGAAGCTAGCGGGAGCTACGAGCAGTACTTC | CASSEEASGSYEQYF
- | TRBJ2-3 | 12 | TRBV2 | - | TGTGCCAGCAGTCGACTTGCCGATACGCAGTATTTT | CASSRLADTQYF
- | TRBJ2-3 | 18 | TRBV15 | - | TGTGCCACCAGCGATAAGGAGGAGAGACGTTCTAGCACAGATACGCAGTATTTT | CATSDKEERRSSTDTQYF
TRBD1 | TRBJ1-1 | 15 | TRBV5-1 | once | TGCGCCAGCAGCGGGGGGGGACAGGGGAACACTGAAGCTTTCTTT | CASSGGGQGNTEAFF
- | TRBJ2-7 | 13 | TRBV13 | once | TGTGCCAGCAGTCCCCCAACAGCCTACGAGCAGTACTTC | CASSPPTAYEQYF
TRBD2 | TRBJ2-2 | 12 | TRBV29-1 | - | TGCAGCGTGCATGGACTAGCCGGGGAGCTGTTTTTT | CSVHGLAGELFF
- | TRBJ1-1 | 15 | TRBV30 | once | TGTGCCTGGAGTGTGAGGAGGGGCAAGAACACTGAAGCTTTCTTT | CAWSVRRGKNTEAFF
- | TRBJ2-7 | 15 | TRBV19 | few | TGTGCCAGTAGTATTGATTCTAGGCCATCTGCGGAGCAGTACTTC | CASSIDSRPSAEQYF
- | TRBJ2-7 | 14 | TRBV9 | - | TGTGCCAGCAGCGTAGGGACTACAACCTACGAGCAGTACTTC | CASSVGTTTYEQYF
TRBD1 | TRBJ1-1 | 19 | TRBV11-2 | - | TGTGCCAGCAGCTTAGAGGCTCTCGGGACAGGGAGGGTTGAAACTGAAGCTTTCTTT | CASSLEALGTGRVETEAFF
TRBD2 | TRBJ2-1 | 16 | TRBV27 | - | TGTGCCAGCAGTTCGGTGTGGACTAGCGGGACCAATGAGCAGTTCTTC | CASSSVWTSGTNEQFF
TRBD2 | TRBJ2-1 | 15 | TRBV7-3 | - | TGTGCCAGCAGCCGGGGACTAGGCTTAGAGAATGAGCAGTTCTTC | CASSRGLGLENEQFF
- | TRBJ2-5 | 14 | TRBV10-3 | - | TGTGCCACCAGGGGAGAGGGAGCCGTAAAGACCCAGTACTTC | CATRGEGAVKTQYF
TRBD2 | TRBJ2-7 | 14 | TRBV28 | - | TGTGCCAGCAGTCGGACTAGCGTAGACTACGAGCAGTACTTC | CASSRTSVDYEQYF
TRBD1 | TRBJ2-7 | 15 | TRBV6-6 | - | TGTGCCAGCAGTTACAAGGGACAGCTTACCTACGAGCAGTACTTC | CASSYKGQLTYEQYF
TRBD2 | TRBJ2-7 | 16 | TRBV7-9 | once | TGTGCCAGCAGCTTCGGACTAGCGGGCGGGTACTACGAGCAGTACTTC | CASSFGLAGGYYEQYF
- | TRBJ2-4 | 15 | TRBV25-1 | - | TGTGCCAGCAGTGAACACGGGAGCTCCAAAAACATTCAGTACTTC | CASSEHGSSKNIQYF
TRBD2 | TRBJ2-7 | 12 | TRBV6-1 | - | TGTGCCAGCAAGCGGGACCTCTACGAGCAGTACTTC | CASKRDLYEQYF
TRBD1 | TRBJ1-2 | 19 | TRBV2 | once | TGTGCCAGCAGACATCCACCTCGGGACAGGGGCCGAAATAACTATGGCTACACCTTC | CASRHPPRDRGRNNYGYTF
- | TRBJ2-7 | 15 | TRBV28 | - | TGTGCCAGCAGTTTTCGGGGATTTCGATCCTACGAGCAGTACTTC | CASSFRGFRSYEQYF
TRBD2 | TRBJ2-2 | 18 | TRBV7-9 | once | TGTGCCAGCAGCTCTATCCGACTAGCGGGAGCGAACACCGGGGAGCTGTTTTTT | CASSSIRLAGANTGELFF
TRBD1 | TRBJ2-7 | 12 | TRBV6-1 | - | TGTGCCAGCAGGGGGACAGCCTACGAGCAGTACTTC | CASRGTAYEQYF
- | TRBJ2-1 | 17 | TRBV28 | - | TGTGCCAGCAGTTTTTTTTACATTCTGAATGGTTACAATGAGCAGTTCTTC | CASSFFYILNGYNEQFF